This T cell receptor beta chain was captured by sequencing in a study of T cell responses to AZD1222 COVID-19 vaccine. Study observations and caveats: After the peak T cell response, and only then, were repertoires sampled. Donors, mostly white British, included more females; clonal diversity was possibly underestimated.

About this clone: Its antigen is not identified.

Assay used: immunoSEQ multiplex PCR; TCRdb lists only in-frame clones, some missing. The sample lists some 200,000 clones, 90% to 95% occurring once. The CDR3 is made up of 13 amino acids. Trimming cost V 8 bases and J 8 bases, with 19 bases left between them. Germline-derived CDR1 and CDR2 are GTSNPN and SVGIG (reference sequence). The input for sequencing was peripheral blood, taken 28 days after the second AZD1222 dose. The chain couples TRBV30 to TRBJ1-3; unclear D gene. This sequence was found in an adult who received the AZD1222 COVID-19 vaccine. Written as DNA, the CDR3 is TGTGCCATGGACGTCGAGGAGGGTCACACCATATATTTT. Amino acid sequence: CAMDVEEGHTIYF.